This T cell receptor (beta chain) was profiled in a study of beta chain features in type 1 diabetes. Study-wide context: Patient and healthy donor groups were alike in age, gender and cell yields.

About this clone itself: Antigen unknown.

The CDR3 is 13 residues long. The germline gives CDR1 MDHEN, CDR2 SYDVKM. Trimming pared 3 bases from V and 6 bases from J, leaving 10 bases between. Sequencing targeted expressed TCRB transcripts, as all isolated RNA had been reverse transcribed. About 3.6 million reads was the average for naive, central memory and regulatory T cell samples. Sequencing was performed with immunoSEQ multiplex PCR; in TCRdb, only in-frame clones are kept and a portion is missing. The profile covers around 100,000 clones, with roughly 28% appearing a single time and roughly 0.5% taken by the ten largest. Findings of the study overall: The study found moderately but significantly shorter TCRB CDR3s in all four CD4+ subsets of Type 1 diabetes patients. The naive, central memory and Treg TCRB repertoires of patients appeared to be more similar to one another than those of healthy donors. Cells that show high TCR expression could be over-represented by cDNA sequencing.

The TCR was taken from a woman under 30 with type 1 diabetes. The chain has TRBV28 and TRBJ2-3; D gene ambiguous. Sample: central memory CD4+ T cells from blood. CDR3 in amino acids: CASSFNSPDTQYF. The CDR3 DNA follows: TGTGCCAGCAGTTTTAACAGCCCGGATACGCAGTATTTT.